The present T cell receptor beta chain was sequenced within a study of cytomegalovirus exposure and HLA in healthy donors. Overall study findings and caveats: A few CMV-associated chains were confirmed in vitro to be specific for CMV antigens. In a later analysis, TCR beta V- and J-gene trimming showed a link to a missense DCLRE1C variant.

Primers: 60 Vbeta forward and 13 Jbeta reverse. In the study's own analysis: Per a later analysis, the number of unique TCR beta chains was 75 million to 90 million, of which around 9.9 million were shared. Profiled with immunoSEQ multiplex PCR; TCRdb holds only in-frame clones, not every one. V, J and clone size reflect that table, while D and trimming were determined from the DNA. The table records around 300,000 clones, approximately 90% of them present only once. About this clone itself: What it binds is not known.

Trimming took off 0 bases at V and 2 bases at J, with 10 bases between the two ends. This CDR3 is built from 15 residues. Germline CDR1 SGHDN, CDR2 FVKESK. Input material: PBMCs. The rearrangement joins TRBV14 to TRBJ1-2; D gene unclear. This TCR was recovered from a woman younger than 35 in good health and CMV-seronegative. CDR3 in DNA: TGTGCCAGCAGCCAAGATGCAGCGTCAAACTATGGCTACACCTTC. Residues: CASSQDAASNYGYTF.